These T cell receptor beta chains were read from a single sample in a study of CD8 T cells in Susac syndrome. MiXCR, applied by TCRdb to the immunoSEQ multiplex PCR reads, yields one record per CDR3 protein. The table records some 200,000 distinct CDR3 sequences, 90% to 95% of them present only once. Sequenced sample: CD4+ T cells from PBMCs. The receptors were gathered from a human donor with Susac syndrome. CDR3s leave out the opening cysteine and the closing phenylalanine or tryptophan.

TRBJ1-2,TRBV2,ASWATYGYT
TRBJ2-2,TRBV6-4,ASSPGTSGTGELF
TRBJ1-2,TRBV27,ASTRTGGFSGYT
TRBJ2-7,TRBV12-3/TRBV12-4,ASRTGAYEQY
TRBJ1-3,TRBV11-2,ASSLDSYASGNTIY
TRBJ2-3,TRBV3-1,ASSQHGGGGTDTQY
TRBJ2-7,TRBV5-4,ASSLPGGSYEQY
TRBJ2-5,TRBV11-2,ASSLDRMGTQY
TRBJ1-4,TRBV2,ASSVAGVEKLF
TRBJ2-5,TRBV20-1,SANRLAGVYETQY
TRBJ2-7,TRBV5-6,ASSWGTTSYEQY
TRBJ1-1,TRBV27,ASSTLDRPNTEAF
TRBJ1-5,TRBV24-1,ATSDQGPLGYSNQPQH
TRBJ1-1,TRBV18,ASSPPGTGGAIYTEAF
TRBJ2-1,TRBV5-6,ASSFTSGTLGKNEQF
TRBJ2-3,TRBV29-1,SADPGDSSLTQY
TRBJ2-7,TRBV12-3/TRBV12-4,ASSPQGKLSYEQY
TRBJ2-7,TRBV6-1,ASSEAGRVIEQY
TRBJ1-4,TRBV6-2/TRBV6-3,ASKGLQLGKLF
TRBJ1-5,TRBV3-1,ASSQGDSNQPQH
TRBJ1-6,TRBV7-3,ASSLTRSVHSPLH
TRBJ1-1,TRBV4-1,ASSQEGSRNTEAF
TRBJ2-7,TRBV28,ASSSGTRERGQY
TRBJ2-7,TRBV10-2,ASSVPRDGTYSYEQY
TRBJ1-4,TRBV30,AWRVVNEKLF
TRBJ2-2,TRBV7-8,ASSFSGVVTGELF
TRBJ1-2,TRBV12-3/TRBV12-4,ASSLTGTGNYGYT
TRBJ2-3,TRBV9,ASSATGDFTTDTQY
TRBJ1-1,TRBV7-8,ASSLVTEPNTEAF
TRBJ2-1,TRBV11-2,ASSFGTSGQNEQF
TRBJ2-7,TRBV5-8,ASSLTARVEQY
TRBJ2-7,TRBV10-3,AISEQLGQSSYEQY
TRBJ2-1,TRBV7-7,ASSLGLAGVAEQF
TRBJ2-3,TRBV20-1,SAYESASTDTQY
TRBJ1-3,TRBV4-1,ASSPWLAGNTIY
TRBJ2-2,TRBV6-4,ASSSSGTGSTGELF
TRBJ2-5,TRBV18,ASSPSQETQY
TRBJ2-3,TRBV9,ASSVGRTVPTDTQY
TRBJ2-1,TRBV5-1,ASSETGVNEQF
TRBJ1-1,TRBV3-1,ASNRDRVTEAF
TRBJ2-3,TRBV2,ASRGDRGTDTQY
TRBJ2-7,TRBV20-1,SASQGITYEQY
TRBJ2-7,TRBV28,ASQGTAGYNEQY
TRBJ2-3,TRBV7-9,ASTSTDTQY
TRBJ2-1,TRBV19,ASTGYNEQF
TRBJ1-2,TRBV12-3/TRBV12-4,ASSLSGAGGAYGYT
TRBJ1-6,TRBV2,ASSVSGSYNSPLH
TRBJ2-1,TRBV30,AYTGGSSYNEQF
TRBJ1-2,TRBV12-3/TRBV12-4,ASRRQGVYT
TRBJ1-5,TRBV29-1,SVSQANQPQH
TRBJ2-7,TRBV5-1,ASSRDARMDEQY
TRBJ2-3,TRBV6-5,ASRTSSDTQY
TRBJ2-3,TRBV5-1,ASSLGGYTDTQY
TRBJ2-1,TRBV15,ATSRDPSGPYNEQF
TRBJ2-1,TRBV2,AGALVGEQF
TRBJ1-6,TRBV15,ATSRNRGGNSPLH
TRBJ1-5,TRBV19,ASRGLAGGEQPQH
TRBJ1-1,TRBV20-1,SARDPRGTEAF